Listed below are T cell receptor beta chains from one sample, sequenced in a study of T cells in Graves' hyperthyroidism and ophthalmopathy. TCRdb analysed the multiplex PCR reads with MiXCR anew, one entry per CDR3 protein. The table includes a few hundred thousand distinct CDR3 sequences, approximately 20% detected once. The sample was blood. The receptors originated from a man aged 25 to 40 with Graves' ophthalmopathy. CDR3s include the opening cysteine and the closing phenylalanine or tryptophan. The order of the fields is V gene, D gene, J gene, CDR3 length, clone size, CDR3 protein, CDR3 DNA. A D gene is named only where the DNA matches it firmly. The listing skips clone size in some rows; elsewhere it reads once, few, many or a size class.

TRBV5-1,TRBD1,TRBJ2-1,13,-,CASSRSTGFEQFF,TGCGCCAGCAGCCGATCGACAGGGTTTGAGCAGTTCTTC
TRBV5-1,-,TRBJ2-3,14,-,CASSFVGATDTQYF,TGCGCCAGCAGCTTTGTAGGGGCCACAGATACGCAGTATTTT
TRBV28,-,TRBJ2-7,13,many,CASSFANLYEQYF,TGTGCCAGCAGTTTTGCTAACCTCTACGAGCAGTACTTC
TRBV20-1,TRBD2,TRBJ2-1,15,-,CSATLLGLAVNEQFF,TGCAGTGCCACCTTATTAGGACTAGCGGTGAATGAGCAGTTCTTC
TRBV19,-,TRBJ2-3,13,few,CATSGRSADTQYF,TGTGCCACCTCTGGTCGGAGCGCAGATACGCAGTATTTT
TRBV29-1,-,TRBJ2-7,12,-,CSVEEASYEQYF,TGCAGCGTTGAAGAGGCTAGCTACGAGCAGTACTTC
TRBV7-7,-,TRBJ2-2,15,few,CASSPRQGGTGELFF,TGTGCTAGCAGCCCGCGACAGGGAGGGACCGGGGAGCTGTTTTTT
TRBV11-1,-,TRBJ2-5,12,many,CASSPFQETQYF,TGTGCCAGCAGCCCCTTCCAAGAGACCCAGTACTTC
TRBV2,TRBD1,TRBJ1-2,14,-,CASRDRVSNYGYTF,TGTGCCAGCAGGGACAGGGTCTCTAACTATGGCTACACCTTC
TRBV29-1,-,TRBJ2-2,11,few,CSVLITGELFF,TGCAGCGTGCTGATCACCGGGGAGCTGTTTTTT
TRBV28,TRBD1,TRBJ1-5,15,-,CASSWGQGVDQPQHF,TGTGCCAGCAGTTGGGGACAGGGGGTGGATCAGCCCCAGCATTTT
TRBV18,-,TRBJ2-7,16,-,CASSPPSGSPDLWQYF,TGTGCCAGCTCACCACCTAGCGGAAGTCCCGATTTATGGCAGTACTTC
TRBV19,TRBD1,TRBJ1-2,12,-,CASNGRGRGYTF,TGTGCCAGTAACGGCAGGGGGCGTGGCTACACCTTC
TRBV18,TRBD1,TRBJ1-4,13,-,CASSQGAGEKLFF,TGTGCCAGCTCACAGGGGGCTGGGGAAAAACTGTTTTTT
TRBV24-1,TRBD1,TRBJ2-3,14,few,CATSDRVIADTQYF,TGTGCCACTTCGGACAGGGTTATCGCAGATACGCAGTATTTT
TRBV11-2,TRBD2,TRBJ2-7,14,many,CASSFAGGPEEQYF,TGTGCCAGCAGCTTCGCGGGAGGGCCAGAGGAGCAGTACTTC
TRBV2,TRBD2,TRBJ2-7,12,many,CASLAGGYEQYF,TGTGCCAGCCTAGCGGGAGGGTACGAGCAGTACTTC
TRBV5-1,-,TRBJ1-2,15,few,CASSLVASLGNGYTF,TGCGCCAGCAGCTTGGTAGCCTCCCTCGGGAATGGCTACACCTTC
TRBV20-1,-,TRBJ2-5,13,-,CSATLSGKETQYF,TGCAGTGCTACCCTTAGCGGAAAAGAGACCCAGTACTTC
TRBV6-1,-,TRBJ1-5,15,-,CASSEAGVSNQPQHF,TGTGCCAGCAGTGAAGCAGGGGTTAGCAATCAGCCCCAGCATTTT
TRBV28,TRBD2,TRBJ2-5,15,-,CASSSIAGATETQYF,TGTGCCAGCAGTTCCATAGCGGGAGCGACGGAGACCCAGTACTTC
TRBV12-3/TRBV12-4,-,TRBJ2-6,15,-,CASSLVIPGANVLTF,TGTGCCAGCAGTTTAGTGATTCCTGGGGCCAACGTCCTGACTTTC